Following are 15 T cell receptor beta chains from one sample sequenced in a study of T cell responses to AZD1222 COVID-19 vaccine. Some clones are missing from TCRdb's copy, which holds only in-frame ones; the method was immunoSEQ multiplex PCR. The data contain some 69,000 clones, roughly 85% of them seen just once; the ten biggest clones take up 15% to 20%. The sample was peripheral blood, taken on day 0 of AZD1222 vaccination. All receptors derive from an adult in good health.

The CDR3 spells CASSHLGLAGYEQYF. DNA of the CDR3: TGTGCCAGCAGCCATCTAGGACTAGCGGGCTACGAGCAGTACTTC. This chain links TRBV14 with TRBJ2-7, with 11 bases that match TRBD2. This CDR3 is 15 amino acids long. The germline V gene has CDR1 SGHDN and CDR2 FVKESK. V was pared by 3 bases and J by 3 bases, with 4 bases of the junction left unmatched. The full variable domain, rest sourced from reference TRBV14 and TRBJ2-7, is EAGVTQFPSHSVIEKGQTVTLRCDPISGHDNLYWYRRVMGKEIKFLLHFVKESKQDESGMPNNRFLAERTGGTYSTLKVQPAELEDSGVYFCASSHLGLAGYEQYFGPGTRLTVT.

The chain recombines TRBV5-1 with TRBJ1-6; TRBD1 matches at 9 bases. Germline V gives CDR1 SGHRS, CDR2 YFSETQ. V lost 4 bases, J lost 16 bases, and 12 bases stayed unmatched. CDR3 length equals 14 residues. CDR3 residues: CASSTPGTGSPLHF. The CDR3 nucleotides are TGCGCCAGCAGCACTCCGGGGACAGGGTCGCCTCTCCACTTT.

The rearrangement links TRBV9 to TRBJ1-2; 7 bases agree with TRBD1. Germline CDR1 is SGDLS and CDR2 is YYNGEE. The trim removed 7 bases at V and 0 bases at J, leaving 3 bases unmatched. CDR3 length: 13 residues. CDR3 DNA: TGTGCCAGCGGGGACAGAACTAACTATGGCTACACCTTC. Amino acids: CASGDRTNYGYTF.

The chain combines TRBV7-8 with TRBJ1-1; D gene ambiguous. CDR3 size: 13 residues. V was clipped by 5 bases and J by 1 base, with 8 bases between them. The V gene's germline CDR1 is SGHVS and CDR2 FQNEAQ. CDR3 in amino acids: CASSASGNTEAFF. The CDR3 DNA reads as TGTGCCAGCAGCGCCTCAGGGAACACTGAAGCTTTCTTT.

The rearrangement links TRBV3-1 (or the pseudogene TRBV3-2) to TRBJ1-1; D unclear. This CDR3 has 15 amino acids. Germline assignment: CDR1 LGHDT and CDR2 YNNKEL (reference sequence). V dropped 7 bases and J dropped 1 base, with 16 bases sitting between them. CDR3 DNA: TGTGCCAGCACGCGATCCCAAACCAGGAACACTGAAGCTTTCTTT. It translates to CASTRSQTRNTEAFF.

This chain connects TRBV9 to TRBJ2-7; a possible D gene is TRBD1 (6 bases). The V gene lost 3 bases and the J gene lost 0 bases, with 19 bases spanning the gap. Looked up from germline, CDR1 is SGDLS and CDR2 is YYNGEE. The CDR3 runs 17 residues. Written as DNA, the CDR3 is TGTGCCAGCAGCGGACCCTCCGGACAGCCGGACTCCTACGAGCAGTACTTC. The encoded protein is CASSGPSGQPDSYEQYF.

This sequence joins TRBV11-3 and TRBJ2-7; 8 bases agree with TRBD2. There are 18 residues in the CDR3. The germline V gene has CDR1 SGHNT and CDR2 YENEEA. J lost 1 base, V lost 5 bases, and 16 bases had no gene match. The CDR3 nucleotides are TGTGCCAGCAGCGCGCACCACACACTAGCGGATGGGTCCTACGAGCAGTACTTC. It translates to CASSAHHTLADGSYEQYF.

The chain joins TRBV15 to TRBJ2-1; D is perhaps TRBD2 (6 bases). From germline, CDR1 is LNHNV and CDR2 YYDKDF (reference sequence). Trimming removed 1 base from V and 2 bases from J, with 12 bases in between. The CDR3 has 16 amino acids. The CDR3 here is CATSRGIGGTYNEQFF. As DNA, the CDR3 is TGTGCCACCAGCAGAGGAATCGGGGGTACCTACAATGAGCAGTTCTTC.

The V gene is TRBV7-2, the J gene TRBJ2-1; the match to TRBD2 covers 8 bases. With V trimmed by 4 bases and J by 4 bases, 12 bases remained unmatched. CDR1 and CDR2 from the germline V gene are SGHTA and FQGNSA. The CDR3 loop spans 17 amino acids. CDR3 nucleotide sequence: TGTGCCAGCAGCTCGATACTAAGCGGGGGCTCATACAATGAGCAGTTCTTC. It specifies CASSSILSGGSYNEQFF.

CDR3 sequence: CASSAIFTDTQYF. CDR3 nucleotides: TGTGCCAGCAGCGCGATTTTCACAGATACGCAGTATTTT. The chain joins TRBV11-3 to TRBJ2-3; D gene ambiguous. CDR1 is SGHNT, CDR2 YENEEA, per germline. V gave up 5 bases and J gave up 2 bases, with 8 bases separating them. The CDR3 is made up of 13 amino acids.

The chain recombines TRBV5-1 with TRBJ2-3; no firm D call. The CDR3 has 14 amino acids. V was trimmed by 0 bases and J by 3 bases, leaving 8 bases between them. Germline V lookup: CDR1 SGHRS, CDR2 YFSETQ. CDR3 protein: CASSLVLATDTQYF. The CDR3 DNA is TGCGCCAGCAGCTTGGTATTAGCAACAGATACGCAGTATTTT.

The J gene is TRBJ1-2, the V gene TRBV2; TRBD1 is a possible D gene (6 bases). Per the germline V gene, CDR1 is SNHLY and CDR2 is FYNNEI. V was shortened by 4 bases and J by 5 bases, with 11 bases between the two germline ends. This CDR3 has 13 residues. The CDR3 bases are TGTGCCAGCAGTGTTGGGGGCCCATATGGCTACACCTTC. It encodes CASSVGGPYGYTF.

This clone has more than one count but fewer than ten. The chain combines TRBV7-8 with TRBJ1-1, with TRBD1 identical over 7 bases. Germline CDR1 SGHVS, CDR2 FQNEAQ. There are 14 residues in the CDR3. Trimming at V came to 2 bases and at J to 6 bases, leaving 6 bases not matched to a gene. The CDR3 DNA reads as TGTGCCAGCAGCTTATATCCCGGGACAGCTGAAGCTTTCTTT. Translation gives CASSLYPGTAEAFF.

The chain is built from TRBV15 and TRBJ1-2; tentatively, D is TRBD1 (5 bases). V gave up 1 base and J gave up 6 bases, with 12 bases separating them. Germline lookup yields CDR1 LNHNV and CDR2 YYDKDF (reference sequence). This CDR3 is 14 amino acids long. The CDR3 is CATSRATGVDGYTF. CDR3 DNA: TGTGCCACCAGCAGAGCTACGGGGGTAGATGGCTACACCTTC. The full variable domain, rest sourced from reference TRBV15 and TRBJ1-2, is DAMVIQNPRYQVTQFGKPVTLSCSQTLNHNVMYWYQQKSSQAPKLLFHYYDKDFNNEADTPDNFQSRRPNTSFCFLDIRSPGLGDTAMYLCATSRATGVDGYTFGSGTRLTVV.

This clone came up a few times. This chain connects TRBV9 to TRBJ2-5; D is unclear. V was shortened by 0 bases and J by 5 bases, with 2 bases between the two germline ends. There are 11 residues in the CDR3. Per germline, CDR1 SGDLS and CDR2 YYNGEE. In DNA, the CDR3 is TGTGCCAGCAGCGTAGCTGAGACCCAGTACTTC. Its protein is CASSVAETQYF.